What follows are 23 T cell receptor beta chains derived from one specimen sequenced in a study of graft-versus-host responses after intestinal transplantation. Antigen specificity for these receptors is unknown. Profiling relied on immunoSEQ multiplex PCR, and the TCRdb table lists in-frame clones only, not all of them. Of about 96,000 clones in the sample, 80% to 95% were seen once. Sequenced here: unstimulated CD4+ T cells sorted from spleen or lymph node cells, sampled before intestinal transplant. The receptor set was obtained from a human donor who received an intestinal transplant.

The chain has TRBV7-9 and TRBJ2-1, with D possibly being TRBD1 (6 bases). Germline V gene lookup returns CDR1 SEHNR and CDR2 FQNEAQ (reference sequence). The CDR3 has 15 residues. V lost 5 bases and J 5 bases, leaving 16 bases between the germline ends. This CDR3 reads CASSQDRLTNNEQFF. For the CDR3, the DNA is TGTGCCAGCAGCCAAGACAGGTTAACTAACAATGAGCAGTTCTTC.

The chain couples TRBV19 to TRBJ1-2; D is undetermined. Trimming removed 5 bases at V and 4 bases at J, with 17 bases between. Looked up from germline, CDR1 is LNHDA and CDR2 is SQIVND (reference sequence). CDR3 size: 15 residues. In DNA form, the CDR3 reads TGTGCCAGTAGTCTCGCGGGTACGGTTCGCTATGGCTACACCTTC. This sequence encodes CASSLAGTVRYGYTF.

This clone was picked up one time. The chain couples TRBV19 to TRBJ2-5; D perhaps matches TRBD1 (5 bases). Germline CDR1 is LNHDA and CDR2 is SQIVND (reference sequence). The V end lost 2 bases, the J end lost 1 base, and 8 bases lay between the germline ends. CDR3 length: 14 residues. The CDR3 sequence: CASSIFQGQETQYF. The CDR3, as DNA: TGTGCCAGTAGTATATTCCAGGGCCAAGAGACCCAGTACTTC.

The chain employs TRBV11-2 and TRBJ2-3; 11 bases are shared with TRBD1. The CDR3 has 18 amino acids. The germline V gene encodes CDR1 SGHAT and CDR2 FQNNGV. Unmatched junction bases numbered 11, after V lost 1 base and J lost 5 bases. The CDR3 bases are TGTGCCAGCAGCTTAGTGGGAATCGGACAGGGGGCGAAAGATACGCAGTATTTT. This sequence encodes CASSLVGIGQGAKDTQYF. Using reference TRBV11-2 and TRBJ2-3 for the parts outside the CDR3, the full variable domain is EAGVAQSPRYKIIEKRQSVAFWCNPISGHATLYWYQQILGQGPKLLIQFQNNGVVDDSQLPKDRFSAERLKGVDSTLKIQPAKLEDSAVYLCASSLVGIGQGAKDTQYFGPGTRLTVL.

The chain joins TRBV5-6 to TRBJ2-1; 8 bases align to TRBD2. The CDR3 runs 15 residues. The junction had 5 bases not matched to a gene; V was cut back by 2 bases and J by 4 bases. Germline V gene data show CDR1 as SGHDT and CDR2 as YYEEEE. CDR3 coding DNA: TGTGCCAGCAGCTTCTTGGCTAGCGGGTACAATGAGCAGTTCTTC. Residues: CASSFLASGYNEQFF.

This clone has just one count. V usage is TRBV5-1 and J usage is TRBJ2-7; 8 nucleotides align to TRBD1. Germline V lookup: CDR1 SGHRS, CDR2 YFSETQ. The J segment lost 2 bases and the V segment lost 3 bases, leaving 1 base of the junction unmatched. This CDR3 region has 13 residues. CDR3 residues: CASSWGQAYEQYF. The CDR3 DNA reads as TGCGCCAGCAGCTGGGGACAGGCCTACGAGCAGTACTTC.

The chain links TRBV30 to TRBJ2-7; 8 bases align to TRBD1. The germline CDR1 and CDR2 sequences are GTSNPN and SVGIG (reference sequence). The length of the CDR3 is 13 residues. The ends lost 5 bases at V and 3 bases at J; junction bases unmatched: 6. CDR3 in DNA: TGTGCCTGGGAAACAGGGGGGATCTACGAGCAGTACTTC. It specifies CAWETGGIYEQYF.

The V gene is TRBV27, the J gene TRBJ2-7, with TRBD2 identical over 10 bases. The germline gives CDR1 MNHEY, CDR2 SMNVEV (reference sequence). V trimming: 6 bases; J trimming: 3 bases; junction bases outside the gene matches: 23. The CDR3 consists of 20 residues. The CDR3 DNA is TGTGCCAGCAGCCTCTCCACTAGCGGGAAGGGCGAGGGACTTTACTACGAGCAGTACTTC. Translation: CASSLSTSGKGEGLYYEQYF.

This chain connects TRBV18 to TRBJ2-7; D possibly corresponds to TRBD1 (6 bases). The CDR3 contains 15 residues. V shed 2 bases and J shed 8 bases, with 19 bases lying between them. Germline V gene lookup returns CDR1 KGHSH and CDR2 LQKENI. The CDR3 DNA follows: TGTGCCAGCTCACCATATACAGGGCCTTACGAACAGCAGTACTTC. This sequence encodes CASSPYTGPYEQQYF.

The gene calls are TRBV4-2 and TRBJ2-5; 10 bases match TRBD2. The V segment lost 0 bases and the J segment 5 bases; nucleotides outside the gene matches: 6. This CDR3 is 16 amino acids long. The V gene's germline CDR1 is LGHNA and CDR2 YNFKEQ. CDR3 coding DNA: TGTGCCAGCAGCCAAGATCGTACTAGCGGGACTGAGACCCAGTACTTC. Translation: CASSQDRTSGTETQYF.

The V gene is TRBV7-8, the J gene TRBJ2-1, with 10 positions matching TRBD2. The V and J ends lost 1 base and 6 bases, in that order; junction bases with no gene match: 12. This CDR3 contains 18 residues. Germline V gene data show CDR1 as SGHVS and CDR2 as FQNEAQ. This CDR3 is CASSLVVVGLAGANEQFF. The CDR3 bases are TGTGCCAGCAGCTTAGTAGTGGTTGGCCTAGCGGGAGCCAATGAGCAGTTCTTC.

The rearrangement links TRBV9 to TRBJ1-2; a weak D match, TRBD1 (6 bases). The CDR3 loop spans 12 amino acids. Germline assignment: CDR1 SGDLS and CDR2 YYNGEE. The V end was cut by 4 bases, the J end by 6 bases, with 10 bases between. CDR3: CASSPRTDGYTF. The CDR3 bases are TGTGCCAGCAGCCCACGGACAGATGGCTACACCTTC. Filled out from reference TRBV9 and TRBJ1-2, the complete variable domain reads DSGVTQTPKHLITATGQRVTLRCSPRSGDLSVYWYQQSLDQGLQFLIQYYNGEERAKGNILERFSAQQFPDLHSELNLSSLELGDSALYFCASSPRTDGYTFGSGTRLTVV.

The V and J genes are TRBV6-1 and TRBJ1-3; tentative D call: TRBD1 (6 bases). The CDR3 contains 15 residues. CDR1 is MNHNS, CDR2 SASEGT, per germline. Trimming shortened V by 3 bases and J by 4 bases, and 13 bases separated the two germline ends. The CDR3 sequence: CASSEGAGHGNTIYF. CDR3 in DNA: TGTGCCAGCAGTGAGGGGGCAGGGCACGGAAACACCATATATTTT.

This chain uses TRBV7-8 with TRBJ1-1; unclear D gene. V lost 3 bases, J lost 6 bases, and 11 bases lay in between. The CDR3 loop spans 13 amino acids. Germline-derived CDR1 and CDR2 are SGHVS and FQNEAQ. CDR3: CASSLGPTAEAFF. The CDR3 DNA sequence: TGTGCCAGCAGCTTGGGCCCTACCGCTGAAGCTTTCTTT.

The chain employs TRBV7-9 and TRBJ1-4, with 9 bases fitting TRBD1. CDR3 length: 17 residues. CDR1 is SEHNR, CDR2 FQNEAQ, per germline (reference sequence). V trimming: 1 base; J trimming: 6 bases; junction bases outside the gene matches: 9. The CDR3 sequence is CASSLGTGASGDEKLFF. The CDR3 DNA reads as TGTGCCAGCAGCTTAGGGACAGGGGCCTCCGGAGATGAAAAACTGTTTTTT.

The V call is TRBV5-1, the J call TRBJ2-5, with 11 bases matching TRBD2. Gene TRBJ2-7 matches the end of the DNA better, so the J call may be wrong. CDR1 is SGHRS, CDR2 YFSETQ, per germline. This CDR3 has 14 residues. The CDR3 reads CASSGLAGGYEQYF. The CDR3 nucleotides read TGCGCCAGCAGTGGGCTAGCGGGGGGCTACGAGCAGTACTTC.

The chain joins TRBV5-1 to TRBJ2-7; no clear D gene. The germline V gene has CDR1 SGHRS and CDR2 YFSETQ. Trimming shortened V by 4 bases and J by 0 bases, and 8 bases separated the two germline ends. The CDR3 has 13 residues. CDR3 coding DNA: TGCGCCAGCAGCACGGCTAGCTCCTACGAGCAGTACTTC. It is translated as CASSTASSYEQYF.

This chain connects TRBV28 to TRBJ2-1; weak D call: TRBD1 (5 bases). Germline lookup yields CDR1 MDHEN and CDR2 SYDVKM. The CDR3 loop spans 16 amino acids. V was cut by 5 bases and J by 0 bases, with 14 bases left in between. CDR3 coding DNA: TGTGCCAGCAGTGGAGAGACAGAGAGCTCCTACAATGAGCAGTTCTTC. Translating gives CASSGETESSYNEQFF.

The rearrangement joins TRBV30 to TRBJ2-2, with D maybe TRBD2 (6 bases). V shed 5 bases and J shed 6 bases, with 13 bases lying between them. CDR3 size: 13 residues. CDR1 and CDR2 (germline): GTSNPN, SVGIG (reference sequence). Written as DNA, the CDR3 is TGTGCCTGGGGCGGGATTGGCTCCGGGGAGCTGTTTTTT. Amino acids: CAWGGIGSGELFF.

V gene TRBV18 combines with J gene TRBJ1-2, with 12 bases fitting TRBD1. The germline V gene has CDR1 KGHSH and CDR2 LQKENI. The CDR3 is 15 amino acids. Trimming cost V 3 bases and J 3 bases; bases outside gene matches: 2. The CDR3 sequence: CASSPGQGAYYGYTF. The DNA of the CDR3 is TGTGCCAGCTCACCGGGACAGGGGGCATACTATGGCTACACCTTC. Variable domain in full (rest from reference TRBV18 and TRBJ1-2): NAGVMQNPRHLVRRRGQEARLRCSPMKGHSHVYWYRQLPEEGLKFMVYLQKENIIDESGMPKERFSAEFPKEGPSILRIQQVVRGDSAAYFCASSPGQGAYYGYTFGSGTRLTVV.

The rearrangement links TRBV16 to TRBJ1-2, with 9 nucleotides matching TRBD1. Per germline, CDR1 KGHSY and CDR2 FQNENV. J was trimmed by 4 bases and V by 2 bases; bases with no gene match: 8. The length of the CDR3 is 16 residues. CDR3 nucleotide sequence: TGTGCCAGCAGCCAACCGGGACAGGGAACCACCTATGGCTACACCTTC. Amino acid sequence: CASSQPGQGTTYGYTF.

CDR3 nucleotide sequence: TGTGCCAGCAGCCCGATTCTTAGCGGGGGGGCGAATGAGCAGTTCTTC. Translation gives CASSPILSGGANEQFF. The chain joins TRBV7-9 to TRBJ2-1, with 11 bases identical to TRBD2. Per germline, CDR1 SEHNR and CDR2 FQNEAQ (reference sequence). V was clipped by 5 bases and J by 7 bases; unmatched bases: 10. This CDR3 has 16 amino acids.

J is TRBJ1-3 and V is TRBV7-9; 7 positions match TRBD1. Germline CDR1 and CDR2: SEHNR and FQNEAQ (reference sequence). The CDR3 extends over 16 amino acids. V trimming: 5 bases; J trimming: 0 bases; junction bases outside the gene matches: 7. CDR3 region: CASSTGQVNSGNTIYF. CDR3 DNA sequence: TGTGCCAGCAGCACAGGACAGGTCAACTCTGGAAACACCATATATTTT.